The clone carrying this T cell receptor beta chain was counted a few times. Its antigen remains unidentified. Measured with immunoSEQ multiplex PCR; TCRdb has only the in-frame clones, and not every one. The top ten clones hold roughly 15% of a sample with 25,000 to 35,000 clones, more than 60% of them seen once. This specimen belongs to a study of PD-1 blockade in classical Hodgkin lymphoma. Autologous stem cell transplantation was followed by relapse in every patient, and brentuximab vedotin exposure varied. Study results and caveats: As was reported, newly diagnosed patients showed lower baseline TCR diversity than healthy donors did.

CDR1 and CDR2 from the germline V gene are SQVTM and ANQGSEA. Trimming took 7 bases from V and 5 from J; bases not matched to a gene: 9. The CDR3 is made up of 14 amino acids. The rearrangement links TRBV29-1 to TRBJ2-5; 11 bases agree with TRBD1. The clonotype comes from a human donor with classical Hodgkin lymphoma. The sequencing here drew on peripheral blood mononuclear cells (PBMCs), taken before the second cycle of nivolumab. The CDR3 loop is CSARDRGVRETQYF. CDR3 in DNA: TGCAGCGCGCGGGACAGGGGGGTTAGGGAGACCCAGTACTTC. Using reference TRBV29-1 and TRBJ2-5 for the parts outside the CDR3, the full variable domain is SAVISQKPSRDICQRGTSLTIQCQVDSQVTMMFWYRQQPGQSLTLIATANQGSEATYESGFVIDKFPISRPNLTFSTLTVSNMSPEDSSIYLCSARDRGVRETQYFGPGTRLLVL.